Listed below are T cell receptor beta chains from one sample, sequenced in a study of blood T cell repertoires in COVID-19. Clones were read by immunoSEQ multiplex PCR, and TCRdb kept only the in-frame ones, dropping some. The repertoire holds some 55,000 clones, with 80% to 90% as singletons. The sample comprised peripheral blood. The source of these receptors is a man aged 55 to 70 with acute or convalescent COVID-19. Both conserved end residues are part of each CDR3. The D gene is left open where the match is weak. Size is stated for part of the rows, as once, few or many counts, or as a class when the clone is expanded.

j_call: TRBJ2-5
v_call: TRBV3-1/TRBV3-2
d_call: .
clone_size: .
cdr3_nt: TGTGCCAGCAGCCTTAGGACTCTTCCCCAGTACTTC
cdr3_aa: CASSLRTLPQYF

j_call: TRBJ1-2
v_call: TRBV5-6
d_call: .
clone_size: .
cdr3_nt: TGTGCCAGCAGCCTGGAAGGGGAACGGAACTATGGCTACACCTTC
cdr3_aa: CASSLEGERNYGYTF

j_call: TRBJ2-7
v_call: TRBV7-8
d_call: TRBD1
clone_size: .
cdr3_nt: TGTGCCAGCAGCATAATGCCCTGGGCTCTCGACAGGGTGTACGAGCAGTACTTC
cdr3_aa: CASSIMPWALDRVYEQYF

j_call: TRBJ2-7
v_call: TRBV7-8
d_call: TRBD1
clone_size: few
cdr3_nt: TGTGCCAGCAGCCCCCGGACAGGGAAGTCCTACGAGCAGTACTTC
cdr3_aa: CASSPRTGKSYEQYF

j_call: TRBJ2-5
v_call: TRBV11-3
d_call: .
clone_size: .
cdr3_nt: TGTGCCAGCAGCTTAAACCAGAGGGAGACCCAGTACTTC
cdr3_aa: CASSLNQRETQYF

j_call: TRBJ1-1
v_call: TRBV9
d_call: .
clone_size: .
cdr3_nt: TGTGCCAGCAGCCCCCGACGGGAGGACACTGAAGCTTTCTTT
cdr3_aa: CASSPRREDTEAFF

j_call: TRBJ1-4
v_call: TRBV19
d_call: .
clone_size: .
cdr3_nt: TGTGCCAGTAGTATAGATCCGGGGACAACTAATGAAAAACTGTTTTTT
cdr3_aa: CASSIDPGTTNEKLFF

j_call: TRBJ1-6
v_call: TRBV19
d_call: .
clone_size: .
cdr3_nt: TGTGCCAGTAGTTCCCTAAGGGGCTCACCCCTCCACTTT
cdr3_aa: CASSSLRGSPLHF

j_call: TRBJ1-1
v_call: TRBV4-3
d_call: .
clone_size: .
cdr3_nt: TGCGCCAGCAGCCAGGGAGAGATGAACACTGAAGCTTTCTTT
cdr3_aa: CASSQGEMNTEAFF

j_call: TRBJ2-2
v_call: TRBV13
d_call: TRBD2
clone_size: few
cdr3_nt: TGTGCCAGCAGCTTAGCGGGGGGTAACACCGGGGAGCTGTTTTTT
cdr3_aa: CASSLAGGNTGELFF

j_call: TRBJ2-3
v_call: TRBV19
d_call: TRBD2
clone_size: .
cdr3_nt: TGTGCCAGTAGTCGCGCGGGGGGCACAGATACGCAGTATTTT
cdr3_aa: CASSRAGGTDTQYF

j_call: TRBJ2-5
v_call: TRBV18
d_call: .
clone_size: .
cdr3_nt: TGTGCCAGCTCACCGTCAGAAACCCAGTACTTC
cdr3_aa: CASSPSETQYF

j_call: TRBJ1-2
v_call: TRBV6-1
d_call: .
clone_size: .
cdr3_nt: TGTGCCAGCAGTGAAACGGGGAATGGCTACACCTTC
cdr3_aa: CASSETGNGYTF